This T cell receptor (beta chain) is drawn from a study of shared clonotypes between healthy human individuals. Across the whole study: The cohort had two women and a few men, ages 18 to 49.

Data came from immunoSEQ multiplex PCR; TCRdb stores just in-frame clones and leaves some out. The sample includes some 2.1 million clones, about 93% of them seen just once. From germline, CDR1 is SQVTM and CDR2 ANQGSEA. CDR3 length equals 13 residues. Trimming cost V 8 bases and J 7 bases, with 20 bases left between them. Selected positively for CCR7 and CD45RO-negative, naive CD8 cells excluded terminally differentiated effector memory CD45RA+ cells. Note on this clone: The antigen is undetermined.

Study-level points and caveats: Roughly 5.3% of naive CD4 clonotypes were common to a few donors.

This chain uses TRBV29-1 with TRBJ1-2, with D possibly being TRBD1 (5 bases). This TCR was sampled from a man younger than 30 in good health. Some clones in this sample may be carry-over from other donors' samples. Sequenced input: naive CD8+ T cells from PBMCs. The CDR3 coding sequence is TGCAGCTGCGTTGGGGGGGAGGCACCTGGCTACACCTTC. The encoded protein is CSCVGGEAPGYTF.